The rows below give T cell receptor beta chains drawn from one sample of a study of cytomegalovirus exposure and HLA in healthy donors. The data were produced by immunoSEQ multiplex PCR, yet TCRdb's version contains in-frame clones alone and is incomplete. Seen here are roughly 84,000 clones, 70% to 80% observed once, and the top ten hold around 15%. Sequenced material: PBMCs. The receptors were sampled from a human donor in good health. Each CDR3 is given with its conserved first and last residue. Fields, in order: D gene, clone size, J gene, V gene, CDR3 DNA, CDR3 protein. A D gene is named only where the DNA matches it firmly. Part of the rows lack a size; the others show once, few, many or a class for expanded clones.

.	.	TRBJ1-1	TRBV12-5	TGTGCTAGTGGTTTTTCCCCCTCCATCACCTACGAGATCGACACTGAAGCTTTCTTT	CASGFSPSITYEIDTEAFF
.	.	TRBJ1-6	TRBV6-5	TGTGCCAGCAGTCCCGTAGGGGGTGGTTCACCCCTCCACTTT	CASSPVGGGSPLHF
TRBD2	.	TRBJ2-1	TRBV5-1	TGCGCCAGCAGCCCATCGGGGGGGCCATACAATGAGCAGTTCTTC	CASSPSGGPYNEQFF
.	.	TRBJ1-1	TRBV7-2	TGTGCCAGCAGCCCCCAGGCCGGGGACACTGAAGCTTTCTTT	CASSPQAGDTEAFF
.	.	TRBJ1-3	TRBV10-3	TGTGCCATCAGTGAGCCGCTCGGACTCCACTCTGGAAACACCATATATTTT	CAISEPLGLHSGNTIYF
.	.	TRBJ2-1	TRBV29-1	TGCAGTGTACGGGGGAGTGGTCCTCAGTTCTTC	CSVRGSGPQFF
TRBD1	.	TRBJ1-6	TRBV4-3	TGCGCCAGCAGCCAGATGAGGACAGGGTATAATTCACCCCTCCACTTT	CASSQMRTGYNSPLHF
TRBD2	.	TRBJ2-3	TRBV7-9	TGTGCCAGCAGCTTCCTAGCGGGGGGAACAGATACGCAGTATTTT	CASSFLAGGTDTQYF
.	.	TRBJ2-5	TRBV6-4	TGTGCCAGCGGCCAAGACCACTCTCTCGGGGGGACCCAGTACTTC	CASGQDHSLGGTQYF
TRBD1	.	TRBJ1-4	TRBV30	TGTGCCTGGATGGGACAGGGTAATGAAAAACTGTTTTTT	CAWMGQGNEKLFF
TRBD2	.	TRBJ2-5	TRBV5-1	TGCGCCAGCAGCTTGAGGCCAGCGGGGGAGACCCAGTACTTC	CASSLRPAGETQYF
TRBD1	.	TRBJ2-2	TRBV2	TGTGCCAGCAGACCGACAGGGCCAGGGACCGGGGAGCTGTTTTTT	CASRPTGPGTGELFF
TRBD1	few	TRBJ2-6	TRBV18	TGTGCCAGCTCACCACCAGACAGGGTACACCACTCTGGGGCCAACGTCCTGACTTTC	CASSPPDRVHHSGANVLTF
.	.	TRBJ1-2	TRBV5-1	TGCGCCAGCAGCTTCCAGGGCGGGGAGGGCTACACCTTC	CASSFQGGEGYTF
.	.	TRBJ2-3	TRBV14	TGTGCCAGCAGCCAAGTAGGCGGTCGGAGCACAGATACGCAGTATTTT	CASSQVGGRSTDTQYF
.	.	TRBJ1-1	TRBV25-1	TGTGCCAGCAGTGAAGGACAGTTAGCTGAAGCTTTCTTT	CASSEGQLAEAFF
TRBD2	.	TRBJ2-7	TRBV6-5	TGTGCCAGCACCCGACTAGCGGGTTCGGCCTACGAGCAGTACTTC	CASTRLAGSAYEQYF
TRBD2	.	TRBJ2-1	TRBV5-1	TGCGCCAGCAGCCGGGGGACTAGCGGGGCCGTTTACAATGAGCAGTTCTTC	CASSRGTSGAVYNEQFF
TRBD1	.	TRBJ1-1	TRBV5-5	TGTGCCAGCAGCCCTCCGACAGGGGCGGTGAACACTGAAGCTTTCTTT	CASSPPTGAVNTEAFF
TRBD1	.	TRBJ2-5	TRBV5-4	TGTGCCAGCAGCCCCGGACAGGGCACCGAGACCCAGTACTTC	CASSPGQGTETQYF
TRBD2	few	TRBJ2-3	TRBV6-1	TGTGCCAGCAGTGAAGCCCCCGTGTTTCAAGGGGAGGGAGATACGCAGTATTTT	CASSEAPVFQGEGDTQYF
.	.	TRBJ2-7	TRBV6-5	TGTGCCAGCAGTCCTCCTACCCGAGTGGAGCAGTACTTC	CASSPPTRVEQYF
TRBD1	.	TRBJ2-7	TRBV4-2	TGTGCCAGCAGCCAAGGGACAGGGCAATCCTACGAGCAGTACTTC	CASSQGTGQSYEQYF
TRBD2	.	TRBJ2-1	TRBV19	TGTGCCAGTATTGTTCAGGGGACTAGCGGCAATGAGCAGTTCTTC	CASIVQGTSGNEQFF
.	few	TRBJ2-7	TRBV6-1	TGTGCCAGCAGTGGACAGGGAGGCGAGCAGTACTTC	CASSGQGGEQYF
TRBD1	.	TRBJ2-1	TRBV7-8	TGTGCCAGCAGTCGGGACAGGCCGGCCTACAATGAGCAGTTCTTC	CASSRDRPAYNEQFF
.	.	TRBJ2-5	TRBV4-3	TGCGCCAGCAGCCAAGATCCACAGTCGGAGACCCAGTACTTC	CASSQDPQSETQYF
TRBD1	.	TRBJ1-2	TRBV14	TGTGCCAGCAGCCAAGTCAGGGGGAACTATGGCTACACCTTC	CASSQVRGNYGYTF
.	once	TRBJ2-1	TRBV4-3	TGCGCCAGCAGCCAAGCTCCGACCCGGGATGAGCAGTTCTTC	CASSQAPTRDEQFF
.	few	TRBJ2-7	TRBV2	TGTGCCAGCACCGAGCGTAGGGGTAGCTCCTACGAGCAGTACTTC	CASTERRGSSYEQYF
.	few	TRBJ2-7	TRBV4-1	TGCGCCAGCAGCCAAGACAGTCAGGGAATCGCCTCCTACGAGCAGTACTTC	CASSQDSQGIASYEQYF
TRBD2	.	TRBJ2-1	TRBV18	TGTGCCAGCTCACCAGGGACTACAAATGAGCAGTTCTTC	CASSPGTTNEQFF
TRBD1	.	TRBJ1-1	TRBV19	TGTGCCAGTAGTCTCACGGGACAGATGAACACTGAAGCTTTCTTT	CASSLTGQMNTEAFF
.	.	TRBJ1-1	TRBV14	TGTGCCAGCAGCCAACAAACAGGGCTTCGCACTGAAGCTTTCTTT	CASSQQTGLRTEAFF
.	.	TRBJ2-3	TRBV5-6	TGTGCCAGCAGCGCGGGACTCTACACAGATACGCAGTATTTT	CASSAGLYTDTQYF
.	medium-sized	TRBJ2-1	TRBV6-5	TGTGCCAGCAGTTACCACCCGAGCTCCTACAATGAGCAGTTCTTC	CASSYHPSSYNEQFF
.	.	TRBJ2-7	TRBV12-5	TGTGCTAGTGGACCCGGACGGGGATTTTACGAGCAGTACTTC	CASGPGRGFYEQYF
.	.	TRBJ1-4	TRBV27	TGTGCCAGCAGTCACAGGGTTGGTGAAAAACTGTTTTTT	CASSHRVGEKLFF
.	few	TRBJ2-2	TRBV6-5	TGTGCCAGCAGTTACTTTGGGCTAAACACCGGGGAGCTGTTTTTT	CASSYFGLNTGELFF
TRBD2	.	TRBJ2-3	TRBV30	TGTGCCTGGACCTCACTAGCGGGGGGGCCAACAGATACGCAGTATTTT	CAWTSLAGGPTDTQYF
TRBD1	.	TRBJ2-7	TRBV5-1	TGCGCCAGCCGCTGGGGACAGGGGAAACCCTACGAGCAGTACTTC	CASRWGQGKPYEQYF
.	once	TRBJ1-2	TRBV9	TGTGCCAGCAGCGTTTGGGGGGAGACCTATGGCTACACCTTC	CASSVWGETYGYTF
.	.	TRBJ1-6	TRBV5-5	TGTGCCAGCAGCCAGGCGGGATCGGATTCACCCCTCCACTTT	CASSQAGSDSPLHF
.	.	TRBJ2-3	TRBV10-1	TGCGCCAGCAGGGAGGGGAGCCTGAGCACAGATACGCAGTATTTT	CASREGSLSTDTQYF
TRBD1	.	TRBJ1-5	TRBV30	TGTGCCTGGAGCCTCGGACAGGATTATCAGCCCCAGCATTTT	CAWSLGQDYQPQHF
TRBD2	.	TRBJ2-1	TRBV4-2	TGTGCCAGCAGCCAAGCTTATCGGACTAGCGGGGTCAACAATGAGCAGTTCTTC	CASSQAYRTSGVNNEQFF
TRBD2	.	TRBJ2-1	TRBV29-1	TGCAGCGTTGAAGAGAGGGGACTAGCGGGGCGCTCCTACAATGAGCAGTTCTTC	CSVEERGLAGRSYNEQFF
.	.	TRBJ2-5	TRBV7-9	TGTGCCAGCAGCTTTGGCCTTCAAGAGACCCAGTACTTC	CASSFGLQETQYF
TRBD2	.	TRBJ2-1	TRBV13	TGTGCCAGCAGCTCCACTAGCGGGGGGGGCAATGAGCAGTTCTTC	CASSSTSGGGNEQFF
.	.	TRBJ1-5	TRBV7-9	TGTGCCAGCAGCTTCGCAGACAATCAGCCCCAGCATTTT	CASSFADNQPQHF
TRBD1	.	TRBJ1-4	TRBV6-5	TGTGCCAGCAGTTACTCAGAACAGGGGGGACGTCAACTGTTTTTT	CASSYSEQGGRQLFF
.	few	TRBJ1-1	TRBV6-1	TGTGCCAGCAATAAGGAGCTTCCCACTGAAGCTTTCTTT	CASNKELPTEAFF
.	.	TRBJ1-2	TRBV30	TGTGCCTGGAGTGTACAGGGTGACTATGGCTACACCTTC	CAWSVQGDYGYTF
TRBD2	.	TRBJ2-3	TRBV7-8	TGTGCCAGCAGCTTAGATGGACTAGCGCGGGATACGCAGTATTTT	CASSLDGLARDTQYF
.	.	TRBJ1-2	TRBV7-9	TGTGCCAGCAGCTTACAGGGAAATAATGGCTACACCTTC	CASSLQGNNGYTF
.	once	TRBJ1-6	TRBV19	TGTGCCAGTAGTATAAGTGCCAGGGGTCGGAATTCACCCCTCCACTTT	CASSISARGRNSPLHF
.	once	TRBJ1-2	TRBV10-1	TGCGCCAGCAGTGACGGGCTGACAGGTCCTTACACCTTC	CASSDGLTGPYTF
TRBD1	few	TRBJ1-1	TRBV6-1	TGTGCCATAACGGGACAGCCGAACACTGAAGCTTTCTTT	CAITGQPNTEAFF
.	.	TRBJ2-1	TRBV7-9	TGTGCCAGCAGCTTAGGGCCTGGGTGGGGGGACTACAATGAGCAGTTCTTC	CASSLGPGWGDYNEQFF